The next 16 T cell receptor beta chains were all read from a single sample in a study of spatial heterogeneity in lung cancer. Noted time point: sample taken at primary tumor resection. The authors sequenced whole RNA from tumor, nontumor lung or frozen PBMC without sorting. TCRdb used MiXCR to reprocess the 5' RACE reads, holding one entry per CDR3 protein. The sample includes tens of thousands of distinct CDR3 sequences, about 14% of them seen just once. The starting material was PBMCs, obtained at surgery. These receptors came from a male donor with early-stage non-small cell lung cancer.

This clonotype has more than one count but fewer than ten. Being one base from a much bigger clone, this may be a read error. CDR3 region: CASKDIAASYGQYF. The DNA of the CDR3 is TGTGCCTCCAAGGATATCGCAGCCTCGTACGGGCAGTACTTC. V is TRBV10-3 and J is TRBJ2-7; D not certain. Germline CDR1 and CDR2: ENHRY and SYGVKD. This CDR3 has 14 residues.

This clonotype appeared many times. The V and J genes are TRBV20-1 and TRBJ2-3; D perhaps matches TRBD1 (6 bases). CDR1 is DFQATT and CDR2 is SNEGSKA in the germline V gene (reference sequence). V lost 5 bases and J lost 2, with 11 bases in between. This CDR3 is built from 13 residues. CDR3 loop: CSAVRQVTDTQYF. The CDR3 DNA reads TGCAGTGCTGTCCGACAGGTCACAGATACGCAGTATTTT.

In its sample, this clonotype was seen many times. The chain combines TRBV24-1 with TRBJ2-3; a weak D match, TRBD2 (5 bases). CDR1 KGHDR and CDR2 SFDVKD come from the germline V gene. Between the trimmed V and J ends, which lost 9 bases and 3 bases, there was a span of 12 bases. This CDR3 region has 13 residues. The DNA of the CDR3 is TGTGCCACCCGCCCCTCGGGGACAGATACGCAGTATTTT. Translation: CATRPSGTDTQYF.

This clonotype was seen a few times. The CDR3, as DNA: TGCGCCAGCAGCGAAGGACAGGGGGCATTTTCACCCCTCCACTTT. Its translation: CASSEGQGAFSPLHF. The J gene is TRBJ1-6, the V gene TRBV5-1; 11 nucleotides align to TRBD1. The V gene's germline CDR1 is SGHRS and CDR2 YFSETQ. The ends lost 4 bases at V and 9 bases at J; junction bases unmatched: 6. The CDR3 spans 15 residues.

This clonotype was recorded a few times. This chain joins TRBV6-2 or TRBV6-3 and TRBJ1-1; D perhaps matches TRBD1 (5 bases). Deletions cut 8 bases from V and 1 base from J, with 11 bases between. The germline gives CDR1 MNHEY, CDR2 SVGEGT. The CDR3 is 13 amino acids. The CDR3 is CASPGRRNTEAFF. The CDR3 nucleotides are TGTGCCAGCCCGGGACGGCGGAACACTGAAGCTTTCTTT.

The gene calls are TRBV5-4 and TRBJ2-3, with 11 bases aligning to TRBD2. The CDR3 extends over 15 amino acids. Germline CDR1 and CDR2: SGHNT and YYREEE (reference sequence). V lost 4 bases to trimming and J lost 6 bases; unmatched junction nucleotides: 7. The CDR3, as DNA: TGTGCCAGCAGCAGGGAGGCTAGCGGGAGGGATACGCAGTATTTT. Protein sequence: CASSREASGRDTQYF. The variable domain in full, with the rest retrieved from reference TRBV5-4 and TRBJ2-3, is ETGVTQSPTHLIKTRGQQVTLRCSSQSGHNTVSWYQQALGQGPQFIFQYYREEENGRGNFPPRFSGLQFPNYSSELNVNALELDDSALYLCASSREASGRDTQYFGPGTRLTVL.

Turning to this clonotype: A much larger clone differs by one base, so this may be a read error. The chain recombines TRBV6-5 with TRBJ1-5, with D perhaps matching TRBD1 (6 bases). Deletions cut 8 bases from V and 6 bases from J, with 11 bases between. CDR3 length: 12 amino acids. Germline CDR1 is MNHEY and CDR2 is SVGAGI. CDR3 nucleotide sequence: TGTGCCAGCTCGTCAGGGGCTCAGCCCCAGCATTTT. This gives the protein CASSSGAQPQHF.

Many counts were recorded for this clonotype. The CDR3 loop is CASIIGGGRRWDAEAFF. Here the CDR3 DNA reads TGTGCCAGCATCATTGGGGGGGGAAGGCGCTGGGACGCTGAAGCTTTCTTT. The chain couples TRBV28 to TRBJ1-1; a possible D gene is TRBD1 (5 bases). The V end was cut by 7 bases, the J end by 6 bases, with 27 bases between. This CDR3 comprises 17 residues. Looked up from germline, CDR1 is MDHEN and CDR2 is SYDVKM.

The gene calls are TRBV4-3 and TRBJ1-5; 8 positions match TRBD1. This CDR3 comprises 16 residues. The junction had 9 bases not matched to a gene; V was cut back by 1 base and J by 7 bases. Germline V lookup: CDR1 LGHNA, CDR2 YSLEER. This CDR3 is CASSQAPGTGEQPQHF. DNA of the CDR3: TGCGCCAGCAGCCAAGCCCCCGGGACAGGAGAACAGCCCCAGCATTTT.

This clonotype has ten or more counts. The V call is TRBV9, the J call TRBJ2-7; TRBD2 matches at 8 bases. Germline lookup yields CDR1 SGDLS and CDR2 YYNGEE. The V gene end was trimmed by 0 bases and the J gene end by 1 base; junction bases not matched to a gene: 0. The CDR3 covers 14 residues. CDR3 sequence reads: CASSVASGSYEQYF. The CDR3 DNA is TGTGCCAGCAGCGTAGCTAGCGGGTCCTACGAGCAGTACTTC.

The chain is built from TRBV20-1 and TRBJ2-3, with 15 positions matching TRBD2. The junction had 8 bases not matched to a gene; V was cut back by 3 bases and J by 10 bases. Germline lookup yields CDR1 DFQATT and CDR2 SNEGSKA (reference sequence). The CDR3 extends over 15 amino acids. CDR3 sequence: CSARPGLAGGYAQYF. CDR3 DNA sequence: TGCAGTGCTAGGCCGGGACTAGCGGGAGGATACGCGCAGTATTTT.

A few counts support this clonotype. The gene calls are TRBV5-1 and TRBJ2-5, with TRBD2 matching 8 bases. Germline CDR1 reads SGHRS; CDR2 reads YFSETQ. The CDR3 contains 14 residues. Germline trimming cut 3 bases from V and 2 bases from J; bases unmatched to any gene: 3. CDR3 region: CASSWASGQETQYF. CDR3 DNA sequence: TGCGCCAGCAGCTGGGCTAGCGGGCAAGAGACCCAGTACTTC.

This clonotype was picked up a small number of times. This rearrangement joins TRBV7-9 to TRBJ1-2, with a weak D call TRBD1 (5 bases). The germline V gene has CDR1 SEHNR and CDR2 FQNEAQ (reference sequence). The CDR3 sequence is 15 residues long. V was cut by 6 bases and J by 3 bases, with 17 bases left in between. CDR3 sequence (DNA): TGTGCCAGCAGTCAGTACGGGGCGGACGACTATGGCTACACCTTC. This translates into CASSQYGADDYGYTF.

This clonotype has ten or more counts. J is TRBJ1-1 and V is TRBV14; D unclear. Germline V gene lookup returns CDR1 SGHDN and CDR2 FVKESK. V dropped 4 bases and J dropped 4 bases, with 16 bases sitting between them. The CDR3 length is 15 residues. The CDR3 DNA sequence: TGTGCCAGCAGCCCCGCGAGAGTGCGAGGCACTGAAGCTTTCTTT. Its translation: CASSPARVRGTEAFF.

V gene TRBV30 combines with J gene TRBJ2-1; D unresolved. This CDR3 is 11 amino acids long. The V gene lost 0 bases and the J gene lost 6 bases, with 3 bases spanning the gap. Germline CDR1 is GTSNPN and CDR2 is SVGIG (reference sequence). This CDR3 is CAWSVGNEQFF. The CDR3 nucleotides read TGTGCCTGGAGTGTCGGCAATGAGCAGTTCTTC. Using reference TRBV30 and TRBJ2-1 for the parts outside the CDR3, the full variable domain is SQTIHQWPATLVQPVGSPLSLECTVEGTSNPNLYWYRQAAGRGLQLLFYSVGIGQISSEVPQNLSASRPQDRQFILSSKKLLLSDSGFYLCAWSVGNEQFFGPGTRLTVL.

The V call is TRBV20-1, the J call TRBJ2-1; TRBD2 matches at 7 bases. Germline values: CDR1 DFQATT, CDR2 SNEGSKA (reference sequence). The CDR3 has 15 amino acids. Losses at the gene ends were 2 bases for V and 6 bases for J; bases not matched to a gene: 10. The CDR3 region has the DNA TGCAGTGCTAGAAAACGTGGACTAGAAGGCAATGAGCAGTTCTTC. This gives the protein CSARKRGLEGNEQFF.